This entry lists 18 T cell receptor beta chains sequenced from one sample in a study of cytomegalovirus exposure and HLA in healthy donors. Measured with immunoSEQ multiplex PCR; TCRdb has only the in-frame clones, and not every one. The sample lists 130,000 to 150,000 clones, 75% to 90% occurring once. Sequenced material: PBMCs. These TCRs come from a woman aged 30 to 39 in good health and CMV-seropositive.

CDR3 region: CASSLWDTGLAGFSYEQYF. CDR3 nucleotide sequence: TGCGCCAGCAGCTTGTGGGACACGGGACTAGCGGGTTTCTCCTACGAGCAGTACTTC. The chain joins TRBV5-1 to TRBJ2-7; 12 nucleotides align to TRBD2. The germline V gene has CDR1 SGHRS and CDR2 YFSETQ. Trimming removed 1 base from V and 0 bases from J; junction bases left unmatched: 11. CDR3 length: 19 amino acids.

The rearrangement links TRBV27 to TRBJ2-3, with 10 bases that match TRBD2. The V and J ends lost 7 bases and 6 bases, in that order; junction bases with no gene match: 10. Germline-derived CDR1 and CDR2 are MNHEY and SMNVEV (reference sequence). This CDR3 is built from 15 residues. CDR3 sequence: CASMIYSGGFDTQYF. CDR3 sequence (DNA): TGTGCCAGCATGATATATAGCGGGGGGTTTGATACGCAGTATTTT.

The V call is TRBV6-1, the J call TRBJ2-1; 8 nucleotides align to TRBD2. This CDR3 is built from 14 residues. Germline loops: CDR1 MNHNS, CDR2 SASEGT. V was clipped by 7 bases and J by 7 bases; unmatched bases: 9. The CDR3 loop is CASKGLGPRNEQFF. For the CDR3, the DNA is TGTGCCAGCAAGGGACTAGGGCCCAGGAATGAGCAGTTCTTC.

This CDR3 reads CASSLGRALETQYF. The CDR3, as DNA: TGTGCCAGCAGCTTAGGCAGGGCATTGGAGACCCAGTACTTC. The V call is TRBV7-6, the J call TRBJ2-5, with D possibly being TRBD1 (5 bases). Germline V gene sequence: CDR1 SGHVS, CDR2 FNYEAQ. V was cut by 1 base and J by 5 bases, with 11 bases left in between. This CDR3 comprises 14 residues.

The CDR3, as DNA: TGCGCCAGCAGCTTGATGAGACTAGCGGGAGGGCTCACCACAGATACGCAGTATTTT. Protein product: CASSLMRLAGGLTTDTQYF. This chain connects TRBV5-1 to TRBJ2-3, with 14 bases matching TRBD2. V gave up 1 base and J gave up 2 bases; unmatched junction bases: 9. CDR3 length: 19 amino acids. Per the germline V gene, CDR1 is SGHRS and CDR2 is YFSETQ.

The CDR3 DNA reads as TGTGCCAGCAGCAAACGGGGGGCGAGCAGCTACGAGCAGTACTTC. Its translation: CASSKRGASSYEQYF. V usage is TRBV28 and J usage is TRBJ2-7, with D perhaps TRBD2 (7 bases). V was trimmed by 6 bases and J by 3 bases, leaving 18 bases between them. The germline CDR1 and CDR2 sequences are MDHEN and SYDVKM. The CDR3 runs 15 residues. The complete variable domain, with remaining parts taken from reference TRBV28 and TRBJ2-7, reads DVKVTQSSRYLVKRTGEKVFLECVQDMDHENMFWYRQDPGLGLRLIYFSYDVKMKEKGDIPEGYSVSREKKERFSLILESASTNQTSMYLCASSKRGASSYEQYFGPGTRLTVT.

CDR3 sequence: CASGGQKAYNEQFF. The CDR3 coding sequence is TGTGCCAGCGGCGGGCAGAAAGCCTACAATGAGCAGTTCTTC. The rearrangement joins TRBV6-1 to TRBJ2-1, with a tentative D call TRBD2 (5 bases). Between the trimmed V and J ends, which lost 8 bases and 2 bases, there was a span of 13 bases. CDR1 MNHNS and CDR2 SASEGT come from the germline V gene. The CDR3 runs to 14 residues.

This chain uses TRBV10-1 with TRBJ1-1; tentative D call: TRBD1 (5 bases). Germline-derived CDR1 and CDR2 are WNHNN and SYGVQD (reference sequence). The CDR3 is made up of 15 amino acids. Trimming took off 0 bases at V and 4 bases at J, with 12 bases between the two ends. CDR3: CASSESTAKGTEAFF. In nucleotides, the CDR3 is TGCGCCAGCAGTGAGTCGACAGCCAAGGGCACTGAAGCTTTCTTT.

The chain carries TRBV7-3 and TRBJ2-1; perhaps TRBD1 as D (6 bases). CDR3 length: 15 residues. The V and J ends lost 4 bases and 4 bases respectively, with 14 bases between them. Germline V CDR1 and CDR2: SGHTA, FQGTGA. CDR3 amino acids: CASSSQGSLYNEQFF. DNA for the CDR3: TGTGCCAGCAGCTCACAGGGTAGTCTTTACAATGAGCAGTTCTTC.

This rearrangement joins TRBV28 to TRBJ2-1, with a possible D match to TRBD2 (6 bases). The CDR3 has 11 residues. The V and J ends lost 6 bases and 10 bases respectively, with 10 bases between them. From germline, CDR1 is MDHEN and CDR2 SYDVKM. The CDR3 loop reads CASRELAEQFF. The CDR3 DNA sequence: TGTGCCAGCAGGGAACTAGCAGAGCAGTTCTTC.

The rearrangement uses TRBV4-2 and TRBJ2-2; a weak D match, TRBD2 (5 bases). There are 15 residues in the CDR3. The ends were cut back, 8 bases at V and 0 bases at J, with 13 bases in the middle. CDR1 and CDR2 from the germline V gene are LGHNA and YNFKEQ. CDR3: CASSSGLSNTGELFF. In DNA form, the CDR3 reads TGTGCCAGCTCTTCGGGGTTATCGAACACCGGGGAGCTGTTTTTT.

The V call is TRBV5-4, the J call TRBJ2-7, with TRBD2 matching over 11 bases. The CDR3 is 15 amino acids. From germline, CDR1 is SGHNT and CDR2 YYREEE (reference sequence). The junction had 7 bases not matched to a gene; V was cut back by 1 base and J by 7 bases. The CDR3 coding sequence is TGTGCCAGCAGCTTGAACGTAGCGGGAGGGCCGGAGCAGTACTTC. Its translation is CASSLNVAGGPEQYF.

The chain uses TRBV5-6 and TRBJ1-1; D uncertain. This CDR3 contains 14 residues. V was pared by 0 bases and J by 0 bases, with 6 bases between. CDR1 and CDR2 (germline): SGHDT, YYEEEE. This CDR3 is CASSLDHMNTEAFF. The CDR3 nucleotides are TGTGCCAGCAGCTTGGACCACATGAACACTGAAGCTTTCTTT.

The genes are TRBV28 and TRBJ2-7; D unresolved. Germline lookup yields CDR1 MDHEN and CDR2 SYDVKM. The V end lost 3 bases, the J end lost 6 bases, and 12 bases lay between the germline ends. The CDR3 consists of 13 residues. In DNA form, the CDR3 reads TGTGCCAGCAGTTTCCCCGGTCTCGGCGAGCAGTACTTC. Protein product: CASSFPGLGEQYF.

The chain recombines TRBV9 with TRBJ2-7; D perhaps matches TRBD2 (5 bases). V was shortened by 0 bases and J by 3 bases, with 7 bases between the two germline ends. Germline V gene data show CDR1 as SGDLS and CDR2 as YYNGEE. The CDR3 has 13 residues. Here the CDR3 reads CASSVGTYYEQYF. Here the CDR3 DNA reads TGTGCCAGCAGCGTAGGGACTTACTACGAGCAGTACTTC.

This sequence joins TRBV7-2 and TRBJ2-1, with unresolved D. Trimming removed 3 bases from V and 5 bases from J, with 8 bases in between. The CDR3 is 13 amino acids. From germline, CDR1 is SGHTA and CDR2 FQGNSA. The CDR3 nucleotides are TGTGCCAGCAGCTTCTTTCTAGACAATGAGCAGTTCTTC. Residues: CASSFFLDNEQFF.

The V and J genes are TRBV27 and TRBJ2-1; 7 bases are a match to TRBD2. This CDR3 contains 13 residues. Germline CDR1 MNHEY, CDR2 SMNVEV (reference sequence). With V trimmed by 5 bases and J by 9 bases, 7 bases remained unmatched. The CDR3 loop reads CASSHSTGGEQFF. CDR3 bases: TGTGCCAGCAGTCATAGTACGGGGGGTGAGCAGTTCTTC.

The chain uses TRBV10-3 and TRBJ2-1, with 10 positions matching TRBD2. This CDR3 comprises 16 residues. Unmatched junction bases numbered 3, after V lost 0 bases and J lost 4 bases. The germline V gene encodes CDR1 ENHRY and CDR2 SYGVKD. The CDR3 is CAISESKRGGYNEQFF. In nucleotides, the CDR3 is TGTGCCATCAGTGAGTCGAAGCGGGGGGGATACAATGAGCAGTTCTTC.